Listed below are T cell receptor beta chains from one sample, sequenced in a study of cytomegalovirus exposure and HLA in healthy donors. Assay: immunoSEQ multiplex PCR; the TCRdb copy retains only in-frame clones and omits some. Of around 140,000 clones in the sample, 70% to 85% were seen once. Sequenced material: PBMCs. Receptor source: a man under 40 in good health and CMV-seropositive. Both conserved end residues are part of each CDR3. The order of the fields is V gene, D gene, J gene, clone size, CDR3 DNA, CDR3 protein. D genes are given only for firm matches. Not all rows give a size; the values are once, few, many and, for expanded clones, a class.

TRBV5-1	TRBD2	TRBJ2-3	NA	TGCGCCAGCAGCATCGGGACTAGCGATGACACAGATACGCAGTATTTT	CASSIGTSDDTDTQYF
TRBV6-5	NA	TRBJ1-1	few	TGTGCCAGCAGGGAAGGGGGGGGCCAGACTGAAGCTTTCTTT	CASREGGGQTEAFF
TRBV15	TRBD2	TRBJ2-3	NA	TGTGCCACCAGCAGAGTAGCGGGGGGGCCCGAAACGCAGTATTTT	CATSRVAGGPETQYF
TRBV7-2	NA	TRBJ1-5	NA	TGTGCCAGCAGCCCCAACCCTGCAGAGCCCCAGCATTTT	CASSPNPAEPQHF
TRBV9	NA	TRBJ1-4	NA	TGTGCCAGCAGCGTATCAGGGGCGTCTAATGAAAAACTGTTTTTT	CASSVSGASNEKLFF
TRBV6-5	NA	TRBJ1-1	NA	TGTGCCAGCAGTTACTCCAGATGGAACACTGAAGCTTTCTTT	CASSYSRWNTEAFF
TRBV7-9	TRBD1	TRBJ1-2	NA	TGTGCCAGCAGCTCAAAAACAGGGGAAGGCTACACCTTC	CASSSKTGEGYTF
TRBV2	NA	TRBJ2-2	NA	TGTGCCAGCCGGGCATCAGGGGCGACAAACACCGGGGAGCTGTTTTTT	CASRASGATNTGELFF
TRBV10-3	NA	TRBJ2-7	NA	TGTGCCATCAAACCGGCCGGAGGGTCCTACGAGCAGTACTTC	CAIKPAGGSYEQYF
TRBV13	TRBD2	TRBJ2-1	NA	TGTGCCAGCAGCTCAGGACTAGCGGGAGCCAATGAGCAGTTCTTC	CASSSGLAGANEQFF
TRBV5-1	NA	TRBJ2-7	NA	TGCGCCAGCAGCTTGGGAGGGGACACCCACGAGCAGTACTTC	CASSLGGDTHEQYF
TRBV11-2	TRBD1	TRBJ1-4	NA	TGTGCCAGCAGCATCGGACAGGCGGGGTGGTCAACTAATGAAAAACTGTTTTTT	CASSIGQAGWSTNEKLFF
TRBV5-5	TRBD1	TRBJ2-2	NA	TGTGCCAGCAGCTTGAACAGGGGTGGCACCGGGGAGCTGTTTTTT	CASSLNRGGTGELFF
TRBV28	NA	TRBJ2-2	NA	TGTGCCAGCAAAGCCGACGCAGCGGGCGGGGAGCTGTTTTTT	CASKADAAGGELFF
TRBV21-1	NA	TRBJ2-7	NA	TGTGCCAGCAGCAAAAGGGTGCGGGGGCCCTACGAGCAGTACTTC	CASSKRVRGPYEQYF
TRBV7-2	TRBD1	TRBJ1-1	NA	TGTGCCAGCAGCCAGGGACAGTCGTACACTGAAGCTTTCTTT	CASSQGQSYTEAFF
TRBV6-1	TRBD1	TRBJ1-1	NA	TGTGCCAGCAGTTCCCAGGGGGCCATTGAAGCTTTCTTT	CASSSQGAIEAFF
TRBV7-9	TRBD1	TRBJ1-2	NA	TGTGCCAGCAACCAGGGGGCAGGCTACACCTTC	CASNQGAGYTF
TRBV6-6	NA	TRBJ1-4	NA	TGTGCCACCTCGACGGGCGGGGATCCAAGGGAAAAACTGTTTTTT	CATSTGGDPREKLFF
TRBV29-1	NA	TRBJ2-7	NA	TGCAGCGTAGCGTCTACCACCTCCTACGAGCAGTACTTC	CSVASTTSYEQYF
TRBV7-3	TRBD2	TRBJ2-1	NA	TGTGCCAGCAGCTTAATTAGTAGCGGGGGGGGCCTCTCCTACAATGAGCAGTTCTTC	CASSLISSGGGLSYNEQFF
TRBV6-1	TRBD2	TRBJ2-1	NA	TGTGCCAGCGGTTTAGCGGGTTACGCCGGGAATGAGCAGTTCTTC	CASGLAGYAGNEQFF
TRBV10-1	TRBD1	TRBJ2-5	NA	TGCGCCAGCAGTGGAAAGGGGGCGGCCCCCAAAGAGACCCAGTACTTC	CASSGKGAAPKETQYF
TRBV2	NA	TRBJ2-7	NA	TGTGCCAGCAGTGTCTCAAGGGACTCAGCCTACGAGCAGTACTTC	CASSVSRDSAYEQYF
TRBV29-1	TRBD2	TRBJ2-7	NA	TGCAGCGTTGAAGATACCCAGCGGGAGGGCTACGAGCAGTACTTC	CSVEDTQREGYEQYF
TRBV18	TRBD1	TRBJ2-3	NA	TGTGCCAGCTCAGACACAGGGGTTCGAGATACGCAGTATTTT	CASSDTGVRDTQYF
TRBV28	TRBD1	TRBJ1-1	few	TGTGCCAGCAGTTCCCTGGACAGGGGGAACACTGAAGCTTTCTTT	CASSSLDRGNTEAFF
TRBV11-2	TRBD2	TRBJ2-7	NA	TGTGCCAGCAGCTCAACTGCAGCGACTAGCGGGAGGTCCCTAGGGTACTTC	CASSSTAATSGRSLGYF
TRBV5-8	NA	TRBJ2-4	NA	TGTGCCAGCAGCTCGGACACAAGAGATAAACTAGCCAAAAACATTCAGTACTTC	CASSSDTRDKLAKNIQYF
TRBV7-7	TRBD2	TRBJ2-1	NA	TGTGCCAGCAGCTTAGGGGCTAGCGGGAGAGGTGAGCAGTTCTTC	CASSLGASGRGEQFF
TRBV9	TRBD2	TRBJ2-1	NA	TGTGCCAGCAGCGTCGGGACTAGCGTTTACAATGAGCAGTTCTTC	CASSVGTSVYNEQFF
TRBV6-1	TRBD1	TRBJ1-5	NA	TGTGCCAGCAGTGTCCTACCCCAGGGGGCATTAAGCAATCAGCCCCAGCATTTT	CASSVLPQGALSNQPQHF
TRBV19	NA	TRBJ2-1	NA	TGTGCCACCGGGTGGGCCCGGGGTGGTGATGAGCAGTTCTTC	CATGWARGGDEQFF
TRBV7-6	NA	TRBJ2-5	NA	TGTGCCAGCAGCTTATACCCCTCAGATCAAGAGACCCAGTACTTC	CASSLYPSDQETQYF
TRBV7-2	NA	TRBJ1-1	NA	TGTGCCAGCAGCTTAGGGGCAGGGCTGATGAACACTGAAGCTTTCTTT	CASSLGAGLMNTEAFF
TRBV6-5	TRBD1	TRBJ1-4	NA	TGTGCCAGCAGTTCCTCCGGGACAGCCTATGAAAAACTGTTTTTT	CASSSSGTAYEKLFF
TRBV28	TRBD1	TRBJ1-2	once	TGTGCCAGCAGTACGGGACAGGCGAACTATGGCTACACCTTC	CASSTGQANYGYTF
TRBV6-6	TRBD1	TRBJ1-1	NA	TGTGCCAGCAGTTTTGGACAGGGAAGCACTGAAGCTTTCTTT	CASSFGQGSTEAFF
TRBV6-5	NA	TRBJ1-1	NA	TGTGCCAGCTCGGGGGGCAGGGGCACTGAAGCTTTCTTT	CASSGGRGTEAFF
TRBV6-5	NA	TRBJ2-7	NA	TGTGCCAGCAGTTACGTAATTCAGGGAGGGGGCTACGAGCAGTACTTC	CASSYVIQGGGYEQYF
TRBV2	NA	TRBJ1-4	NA	TGTGCCAGCACCCCACAAGGGGTAACTAATGAAAAACTGTTTTTT	CASTPQGVTNEKLFF
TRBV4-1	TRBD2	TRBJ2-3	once	TGCGCCAGCAGCCAAGGACTCGGTAGCGGGAGCCCAGATACGCAGTATTTT	CASSQGLGSGSPDTQYF
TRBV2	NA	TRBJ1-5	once	TGTGCCAGCAGTGGGCAGGTCTACAATCAGCCCCAGCATTTT	CASSGQVYNQPQHF
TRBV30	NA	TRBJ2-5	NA	TGTGCCTGGAGTGCTACTAGATTGGAGACCCAGTACTTC	CAWSATRLETQYF
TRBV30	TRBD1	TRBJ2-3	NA	TGTGCCTGGAGTGACGGGACAGGTTCAGATACGCAGTATTTT	CAWSDGTGSDTQYF
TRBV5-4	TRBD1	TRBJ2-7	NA	TGTGCCAGCAACCCCCAGGGGGCGAGGAGCAGCGAGCAGTACTTC	CASNPQGARSSEQYF
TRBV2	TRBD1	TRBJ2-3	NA	TGTGCCAGCAGTGACTACGTGACAGGGAATCAGTATTTT	CASSDYVTGNQYF
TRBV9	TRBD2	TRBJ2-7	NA	TGTGCCAGCAGCGTAGGGACTAGCGGGGGGCTCCCGTCCTACGAGCAGTACTTC	CASSVGTSGGLPSYEQYF
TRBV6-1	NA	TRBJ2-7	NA	TGTGCCAGCAGTGATTGGGCGGGCGGACCATCCTACGAGCAGTACTTC	CASSDWAGGPSYEQYF
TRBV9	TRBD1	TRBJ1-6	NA	TGTGCCAGCAGTCGCGGGACAGTCAGTCCTTCCTATAATTCACCCCTCCACTTT	CASSRGTVSPSYNSPLHF
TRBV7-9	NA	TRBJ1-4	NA	TGTGCCAGCAGCTTAGGTAAAATCCAGTCAACTAATGAAAAACTGTTTTTT	CASSLGKIQSTNEKLFF
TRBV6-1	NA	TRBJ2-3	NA	TGTGCCAGGACGGTAGGGGTGGCAGATACGCAGTATTTT	CARTVGVADTQYF
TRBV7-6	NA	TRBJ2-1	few	TGTGCCAGCAGCTTAGCGCAGGGGACTCCAGGGGGCAATGAGCAGTTCTTC	CASSLAQGTPGGNEQFF
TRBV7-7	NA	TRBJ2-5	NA	TGTGCCAGCAGCTTAAAGGCAGGGGCCCAAGAGACCCAGTACTTC	CASSLKAGAQETQYF
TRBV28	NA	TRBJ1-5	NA	TGTGCCAGCACCCTAGCTGGGGGCAGCAATCAGCCCCAGCATTTT	CASTLAGGSNQPQHF
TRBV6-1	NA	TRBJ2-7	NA	TGTGCCAGCACCCAGCCCGCTCAGGGCAATTTCGAGCAGTACTTC	CASTQPAQGNFEQYF
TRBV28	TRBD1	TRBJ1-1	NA	TGTGCCAGCAGGGAACAGGGGAAGGACACTGAAGCTTTCTTT	CASREQGKDTEAFF
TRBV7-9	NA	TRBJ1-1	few	TGTGCCAGCATCCTTAACACTGAAGCTTTCTTT	CASILNTEAFF
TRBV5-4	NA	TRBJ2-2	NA	TGTGCCAGCAGCTTGGGGACAGCCCCGAACACCGGGGAGCTGTTTTTT	CASSLGTAPNTGELFF